This T cell receptor (beta chain) was captured in a study of CD8 T cells in Susac syndrome. The CDR3 is made up of 17 amino acids. Unmatched junction bases numbered 12, after V lost 2 bases and J lost 8 bases. Germline V gene data show CDR1 as MNHEY and CDR2 as SVGAGI. TEMRA cells were FACS-enriched, with CD8+ and CD4+ T cells isolated negatively. This clonotype was recorded once. RNA was extracted with the RNeasy kit, and a quantity of about 0.45 to 1 ug was reverse transcribed using random hexamers. The authors amplified TCR beta CDR3 across 54 Vbeta and 13 Jbeta using immunoSEQ multiplex PCR. MiXCR, run by TCRdb on the immunoSEQ multiplex PCR reads, gives a single entry per CDR3 protein. The table lists approximately 120,000 distinct CDR3 sequences, around 93% of them singletons.

The rearrangement joins TRBV6-5 to TRBJ1-2; 12 nucleotides line up with TRBD1. Sequencing was performed on CD8+ T cells from PBMCs. The sequence came from a human donor in good health. The CDR3 region has the DNA TGTGCCAGCAGTTACCAGTCCCCGGGACAGGGGGCGGAGGGCTACACCTTC. Protein: CASSYQSPGQGAEGYTF.